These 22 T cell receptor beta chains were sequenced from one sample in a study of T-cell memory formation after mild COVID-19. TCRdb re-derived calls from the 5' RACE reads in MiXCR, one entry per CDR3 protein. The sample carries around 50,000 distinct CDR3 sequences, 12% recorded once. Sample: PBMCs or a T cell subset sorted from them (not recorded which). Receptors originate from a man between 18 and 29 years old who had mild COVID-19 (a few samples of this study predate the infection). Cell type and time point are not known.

This CDR3 reads CASSYFGTAPYF. As DNA, the CDR3 is TGTGCCAGCAGTTACTTCGGCACGGCGCCGTATTTT. This chain links TRBV6-2 or TRBV6-3 with TRBJ2-3; unclear D gene. This CDR3 has 12 residues. The germline gives CDR1 MNHEY, CDR2 SVGEGT. V lost 1 base and J lost 14, with 13 bases in between.

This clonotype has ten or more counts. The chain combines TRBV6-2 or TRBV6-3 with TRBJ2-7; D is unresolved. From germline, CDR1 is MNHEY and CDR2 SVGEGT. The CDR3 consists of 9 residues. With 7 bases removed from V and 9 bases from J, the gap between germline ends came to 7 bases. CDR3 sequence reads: CASTPTQYV. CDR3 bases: TGTGCCAGCACGCCGACGCAGTACGTC.

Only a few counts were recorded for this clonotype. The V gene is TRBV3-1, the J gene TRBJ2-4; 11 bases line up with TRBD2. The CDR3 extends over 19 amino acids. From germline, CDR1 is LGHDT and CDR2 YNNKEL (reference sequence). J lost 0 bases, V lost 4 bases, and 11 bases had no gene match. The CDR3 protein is CASSPLAGGAELAKNIQYF. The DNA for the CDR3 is TGTGCCAGCAGCCCTTTAGCGGGGGGGGCGGAACTAGCCAAAAACATTCAGTACTTC.

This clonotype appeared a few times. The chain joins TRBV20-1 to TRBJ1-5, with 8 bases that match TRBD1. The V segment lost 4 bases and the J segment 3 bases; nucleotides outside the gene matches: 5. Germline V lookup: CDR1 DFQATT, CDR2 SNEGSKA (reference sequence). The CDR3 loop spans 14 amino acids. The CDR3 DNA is TGCAGTGCTAACCGGGACAGGTACAATCAGCCCCAGCATTTT. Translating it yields CSANRDRYNQPQHF.

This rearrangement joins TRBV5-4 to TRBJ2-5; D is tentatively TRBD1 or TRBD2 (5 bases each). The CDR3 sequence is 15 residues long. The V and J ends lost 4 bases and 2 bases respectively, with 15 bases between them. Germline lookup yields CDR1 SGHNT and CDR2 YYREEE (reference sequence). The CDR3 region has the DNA TGTGCCAGCAGCAACCCGACGGGGCGGCAAGAGACCCAGTACTTC. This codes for CASSNPTGRQETQYF.

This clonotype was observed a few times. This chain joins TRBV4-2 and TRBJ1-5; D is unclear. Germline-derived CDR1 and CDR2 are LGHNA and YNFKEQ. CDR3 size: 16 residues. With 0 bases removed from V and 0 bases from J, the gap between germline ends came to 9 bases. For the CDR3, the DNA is TGTGCCAGCAGCCAAGATCACGAGCTTAGCAATCAGCCCCAGCATTTT. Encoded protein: CASSQDHELSNQPQHF.

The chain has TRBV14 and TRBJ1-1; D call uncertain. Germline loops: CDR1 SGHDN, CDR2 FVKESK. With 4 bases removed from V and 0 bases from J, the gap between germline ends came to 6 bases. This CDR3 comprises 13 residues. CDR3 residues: CASSRALNTEAFF. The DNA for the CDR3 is TGTGCCAGCAGCCGAGCCCTGAACACTGAAGCTTTCTTT.

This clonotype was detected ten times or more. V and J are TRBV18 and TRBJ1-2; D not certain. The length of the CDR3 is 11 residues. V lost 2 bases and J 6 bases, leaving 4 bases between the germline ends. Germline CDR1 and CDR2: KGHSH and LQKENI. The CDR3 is CASSPGDGYTF. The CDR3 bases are TGTGCCAGCTCACCAGGGGATGGCTACACCTTC.

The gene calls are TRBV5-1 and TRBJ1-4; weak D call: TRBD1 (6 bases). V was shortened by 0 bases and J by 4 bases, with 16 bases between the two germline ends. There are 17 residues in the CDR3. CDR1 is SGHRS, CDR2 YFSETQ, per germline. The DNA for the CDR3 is TGCGCCAGCAGCTTGGAGTTTGGGGGGCAACTTAATGAAAAACTGTTTTTT. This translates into CASSLEFGGQLNEKLFF.

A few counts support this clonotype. The CDR3 region is CASSLSGAGLVSGANVLTF. As DNA, the CDR3 is TGTGCCAGCAGTTTGTCCGGTGCAGGTCTCGTTTCTGGGGCCAACGTCCTGACTTTC. This chain joins TRBV27 and TRBJ2-6; D is unclear. V was pared by 3 bases and J by 1 base, with 19 bases between. The germline CDR1 and CDR2 sequences are MNHEY and SMNVEV (reference sequence). The length of the CDR3 is 19 residues.

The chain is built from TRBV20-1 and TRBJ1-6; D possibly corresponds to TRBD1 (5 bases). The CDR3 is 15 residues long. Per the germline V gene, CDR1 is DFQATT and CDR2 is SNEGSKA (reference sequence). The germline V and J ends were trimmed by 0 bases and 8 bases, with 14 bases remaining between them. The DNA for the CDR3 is TGCAGTGCTAGAGATTCAGGGCAGGGTGATTCACCCCTCCACTTT. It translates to CSARDSGQGDSPLHF.

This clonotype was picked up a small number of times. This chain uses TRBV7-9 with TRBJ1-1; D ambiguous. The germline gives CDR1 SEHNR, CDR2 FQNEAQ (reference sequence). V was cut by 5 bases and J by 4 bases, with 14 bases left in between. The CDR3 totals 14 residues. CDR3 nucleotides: TGTGCCAGCAGCGCGACGGGTTTGGGCACTGAAGCTTTCTTT. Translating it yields CASSATGLGTEAFF.

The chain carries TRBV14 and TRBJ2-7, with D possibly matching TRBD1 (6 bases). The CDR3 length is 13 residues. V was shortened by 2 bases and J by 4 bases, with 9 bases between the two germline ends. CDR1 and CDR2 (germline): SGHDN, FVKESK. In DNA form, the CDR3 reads TGTGCCAGCAGCCAATTACAGGGTTACGAGCAGTACTTC. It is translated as CASSQLQGYEQYF.

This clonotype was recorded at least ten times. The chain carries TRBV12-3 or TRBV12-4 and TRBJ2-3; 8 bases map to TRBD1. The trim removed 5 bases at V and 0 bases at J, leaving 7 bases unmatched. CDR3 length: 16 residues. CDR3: CASSLDRQGSTDTQYF. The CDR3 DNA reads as TGTGCCAGCAGTCTCGATCGACAGGGGAGCACAGATACGCAGTATTTT.

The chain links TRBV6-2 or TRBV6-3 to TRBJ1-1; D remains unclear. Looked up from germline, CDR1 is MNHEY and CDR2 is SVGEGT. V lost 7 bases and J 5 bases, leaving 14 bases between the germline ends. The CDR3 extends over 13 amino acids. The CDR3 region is CASTPWGGTEAFF. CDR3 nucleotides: TGTGCCAGCACCCCATGGGGAGGGACTGAAGCTTTCTTT.

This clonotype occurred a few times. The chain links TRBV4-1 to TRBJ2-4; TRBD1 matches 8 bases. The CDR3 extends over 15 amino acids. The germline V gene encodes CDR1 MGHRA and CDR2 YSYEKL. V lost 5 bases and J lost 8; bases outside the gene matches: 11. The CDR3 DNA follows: TGCGCCAGCAGCGCGGGTCCAGGGGGCGCGGACATTCAGTACTTC. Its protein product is CASSAGPGGADIQYF.

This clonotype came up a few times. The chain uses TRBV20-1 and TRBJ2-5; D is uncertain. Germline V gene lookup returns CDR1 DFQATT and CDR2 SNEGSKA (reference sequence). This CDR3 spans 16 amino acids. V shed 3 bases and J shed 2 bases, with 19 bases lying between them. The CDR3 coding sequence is TGCAGTGCTAGCGAGTGGGATTCTGGCCGACAAGAGACCCAGTACTTC. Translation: CSASEWDSGRQETQYF.

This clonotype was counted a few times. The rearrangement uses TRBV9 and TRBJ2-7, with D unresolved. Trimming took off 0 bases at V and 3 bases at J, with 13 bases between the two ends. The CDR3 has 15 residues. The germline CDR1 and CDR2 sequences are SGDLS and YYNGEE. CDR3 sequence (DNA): TGTGCCAGCAGCGTAGCTGGGGAAGGGTACTACGAGCAGTACTTC. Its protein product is CASSVAGEGYYEQYF. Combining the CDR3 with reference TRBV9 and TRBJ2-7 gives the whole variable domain DSGVTQTPKHLITATGQRVTLRCSPRSGDLSVYWYQQSLDQGLQFLIQYYNGEERAKGNILERFSAQQFPDLHSELNLSSLELGDSALYFCASSVAGEGYYEQYFGPGTRLTVT.

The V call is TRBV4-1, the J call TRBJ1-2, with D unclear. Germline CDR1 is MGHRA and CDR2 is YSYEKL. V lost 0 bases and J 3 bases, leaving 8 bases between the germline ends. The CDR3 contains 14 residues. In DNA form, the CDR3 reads TGCGCCAGCAGCCAAGACGCAGCCTACTATGGCTACACCTTC. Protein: CASSQDAAYYGYTF.

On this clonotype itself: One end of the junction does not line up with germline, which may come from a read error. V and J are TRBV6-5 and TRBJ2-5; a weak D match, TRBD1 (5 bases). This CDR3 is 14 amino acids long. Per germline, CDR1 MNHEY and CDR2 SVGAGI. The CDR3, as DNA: TGTGACAGCAGTTACGAAAGACAGACCCCGTTCCAGTACTTC. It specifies CDSSYERQTPFQYF.

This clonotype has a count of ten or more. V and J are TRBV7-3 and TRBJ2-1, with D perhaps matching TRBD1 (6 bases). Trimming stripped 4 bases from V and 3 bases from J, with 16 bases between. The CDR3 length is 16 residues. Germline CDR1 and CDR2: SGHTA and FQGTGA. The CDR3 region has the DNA TGTGCCAGCAGCTCAAACCCGAGGGGGTACTACAATGAGCAGTTCTTC. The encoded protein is CASSSNPRGYYNEQFF.

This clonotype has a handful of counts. Here the CDR3 DNA reads TGCGCCAGCAGCTTGGGACTTTCGAACACCGGGGAGCTGTTTTTT. Translating it yields CASSLGLSNTGELFF. The V gene is TRBV5-1, the J gene TRBJ2-2; unclear D gene. The V gene's germline CDR1 is SGHRS and CDR2 YFSETQ. The CDR3 extends over 15 amino acids. Trimming pared 0 bases from V and 0 bases from J, leaving 6 bases between.